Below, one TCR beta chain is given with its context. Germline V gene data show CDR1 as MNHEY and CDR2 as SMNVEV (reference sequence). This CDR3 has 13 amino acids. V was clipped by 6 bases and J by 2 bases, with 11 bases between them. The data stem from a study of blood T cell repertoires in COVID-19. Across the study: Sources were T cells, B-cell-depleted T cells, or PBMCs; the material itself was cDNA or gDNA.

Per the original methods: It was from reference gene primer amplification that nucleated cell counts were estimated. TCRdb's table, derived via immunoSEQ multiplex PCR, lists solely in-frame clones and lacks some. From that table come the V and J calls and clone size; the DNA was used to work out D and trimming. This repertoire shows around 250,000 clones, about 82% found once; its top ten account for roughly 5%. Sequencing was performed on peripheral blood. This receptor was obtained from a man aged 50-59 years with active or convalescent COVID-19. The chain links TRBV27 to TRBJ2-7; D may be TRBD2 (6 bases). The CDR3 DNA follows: TGTGCCAGCAGAGGAGGGCTCCCCTACGAGCAGTACTTC. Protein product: CASRGGLPYEQYF.